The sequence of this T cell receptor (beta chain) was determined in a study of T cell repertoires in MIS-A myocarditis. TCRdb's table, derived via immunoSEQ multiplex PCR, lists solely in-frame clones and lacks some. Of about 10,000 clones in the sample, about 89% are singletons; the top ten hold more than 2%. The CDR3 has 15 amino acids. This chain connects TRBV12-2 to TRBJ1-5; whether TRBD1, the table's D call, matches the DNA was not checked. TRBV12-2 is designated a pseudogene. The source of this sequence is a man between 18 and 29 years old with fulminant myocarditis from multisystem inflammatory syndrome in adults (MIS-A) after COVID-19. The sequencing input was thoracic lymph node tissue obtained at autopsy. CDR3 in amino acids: CASRFDRQGGQPQHF. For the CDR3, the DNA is TGTGCAAGTCGCTTTGATAGACAGGGAGGACAGCCCCAGCATTTT.